The rows below give T cell receptor beta chains drawn from one sample of a study of PD-1 blockade in mismatch repair-deficient tumors. The method was immunoSEQ multiplex PCR; TCRdb's version includes in-frame clones alone and lacks a portion of them. The sample carries around 49,000 clones, 77% recorded once. This specimen was PBMCs, taken before pembrolizumab treatment. The receptor set was obtained from an adult with mismatch repair-deficient cancer. The CDR3 runs from the conserved cysteine through the conserved F or W. Fields, in order: CDR3 protein, V gene, J gene.

CASGPRTGPYGYTF	TRBV19	TRBJ1-2
CASSPHHGNTIYF	TRBV7-6	TRBJ1-3
CASSSTQGIHEQYF	TRBV27	TRBJ2-7
CASSPRTGDYGYTF	TRBV5-4	TRBJ1-2
CASSQDLSGYNEQFF	TRBV4-3	TRBJ2-1
CASTARAGGELFF	TRBV11-2	TRBJ2-2
CTSRLAQSRANVLTF	TRBV1	TRBJ2-6
CSVEGNRTGLGNTEAFF	TRBV29-1	TRBJ1-1
CASSGDSGKFNEQYF	TRBV5-6	TRBJ2-7
CASSAEGWGTGVGNTIYF	TRBV9	TRBJ1-3
CASKGSSTDTQYF	TRBV11-3	TRBJ2-3
CATRPTGGRTGELFF	TRBV15	TRBJ2-2
CASSTGTSTTDTQYF	TRBV7-3	TRBJ2-3
CSVVQDSMNTEAFF	TRBV29-1	TRBJ1-1
CASSLAGGSTEAFF	TRBV5-1	TRBJ1-1
CASSPKVRIGYEQYF	TRBV7-9	TRBJ2-7
CASSPVRGGTDTQYF	TRBV4-1	TRBJ2-3
CAGTHRNTEAFF	TRBV30	TRBJ1-1
CASSLGGRGELFF	TRBV7-3	TRBJ2-2
CASSWDRVGYTF	TRBV5-1	TRBJ1-2
CAWSAAQGEQFF	TRBV30	TRBJ2-1
CSVGARADNYGYTF	TRBV29-1	TRBJ1-2
CASSPRGKADTQYF	TRBV25-1	TRBJ2-3
CASSRDRGPYNEQFF	TRBV7-2	TRBJ2-1
CASSFLSGGAGYGYTF	TRBV27	TRBJ1-2
CASSLYGREEDTQYF	TRBV11-3	TRBJ2-3